The subject of this entry is one T cell receptor beta chain. Mismatch with germline at one junction end may stem from a read error. TCRdb called the 5' RACE reads again in MiXCR, with one record for every CDR3 protein. The sample contains some 46,000 distinct CDR3 sequences, approximately 19% of which appear only once. The data belong to a study of chronic HIV infection and antiretroviral therapy. The germline V gene encodes CDR1 SGDLS and CDR2 YYNGEE. The CDR3 contains 18 residues. The chain combines TRBV9 with TRBJ2-6, with D possibly TRBD1 on 6 matching bases. The clonotype comes from an adult who had HIV and had not received antiretroviral therapy, or was an uninfected healthy control (not recorded which). Sequencing was done on a sample of peripheral blood. CDR3 sequence: CASSVLVGALTGTNVLTF. The CDR3 DNA is TGTGCCAGCAGCGTATTGGTGGGGGCATTGACTGGGACCAACGTCCTGACTTTC.